This is a list of T cell receptor beta chains from one sample in a study of blood T cell repertoires in COVID-19. Sequencing used immunoSEQ multiplex PCR; TCRdb keeps in-frame clones, though not all of them. The sample carries over 400,000 clones, less than 90% recorded once. Source material: peripheral blood. All receptors come from a woman in her forties or fifties with COVID-19, enrolled during active disease. CDR3s include the opening cysteine and the closing phenylalanine or tryptophan. Each record gives: D gene, V gene, J gene, clone size, CDR3 protein, CDR3 DNA. A D gene is named only where the DNA matches it firmly. Clone size is stated in some rows and not others, as once, few, many or a class when expanded.

TRBD2	TRBV24-1	TRBJ2-5	-	CATRGGAGEETQYF	TGTGCCACCAGGGGCGGCGCGGGGGAAGAGACCCAGTACTTC
-	TRBV5-6	TRBJ1-2	-	CASSFPTGSGVYGYTF	TGTGCCAGCAGCTTCCCGACAGGCAGTGGGGTCTATGGCTACACCTTC
-	TRBV3-1/TRBV3-2	TRBJ1-3	-	CASSLLDPARVSGNTIYF	TGTGCCAGCAGCCTTCTAGACCCGGCGCGGGTCTCTGGAAACACCATATATTTT
TRBD1	TRBV18	TRBJ1-2	-	CASSLGQGFYGYTF	TGTGCCAGCTCGCTGGGACAGGGCTTCTATGGCTACACCTTC
TRBD2	TRBV7-2	TRBJ2-3	-	CASSLGVSGGARDTQYF	TGTGCCAGCAGCTTAGGAGTTAGCGGGGGGGCCAGAGATACGCAGTATTTT
TRBD1	TRBV6-5	TRBJ1-2	-	CASNLDRSYGYTF	TGTGCCAGCAACCTGGACAGGTCCTATGGCTACACCTTC
-	TRBV25-1	TRBJ1-5	-	CASSPRGDYTSNQPQHF	TGTGCCAGCAGTCCGAGAGGAGACTATACTAGCAATCAGCCCCAGCATTTT
TRBD1	TRBV11-2	TRBJ1-1	-	CASSLATGTGLGTEAFF	TGTGCCAGCAGCTTAGCCACCGGGACAGGGTTGGGGACTGAAGCTTTCTTT
-	TRBV27	TRBJ2-7	once	CASSPSRGYEQYF	TGTGCCAGCAGTCCCAGCCGGGGCTACGAGCAGTACTTC
-	TRBV5-1	TRBJ2-7	-	CASSRNSGYEQYF	TGCGCCAGCAGTCGGAATTCGGGCTACGAGCAGTACTTC
TRBD1	TRBV28	TRBJ1-2	-	CASSGHTGTGVGYTF	TGTGCCAGCAGTGGCCATACCGGGACAGGGGTTGGCTACACCTTC
TRBD1	TRBV7-9	TRBJ2-1	-	CASSQGEPYNEQFF	TGTGCCAGTTCACAGGGGGAGCCCTACAATGAGCAGTTCTTC
TRBD1	TRBV9	TRBJ1-1	once	CASAEGQGVTEAFF	TGTGCCAGCGCGGAGGGGCAGGGGGTAACTGAAGCTTTCTTT
-	TRBV24-1	TRBJ2-4	-	CATSLTRGRTKNIQYF	TGTGCCACCAGCCTTACTAGAGGGAGGACCAAAAACATTCAGTACTTC
-	TRBV2	TRBJ1-1	-	CASSLVGSGDTEAFF	TGTGCCAGCAGTTTGGTGGGCTCCGGGGACACTGAAGCTTTCTTT
-	TRBV12-3/TRBV12-4	TRBJ2-7	-	CASSPGTPLEQYF	TGTGCCAGCAGTCCCGGGACACCTCTGGAGCAGTACTTC
TRBD2	TRBV3-1/TRBV3-2	TRBJ2-3	once	CASSLRLAGGLSDTQYF	TGTGCCAGCAGCCTTCGACTAGCGGGGGGCCTATCAGATACGCAGTATTTT
-	TRBV28	TRBJ1-5	-	CASSLSQEPQHF	TGTGCCAGCAGTTTATCTCAGGAGCCCCAGCATTTT
TRBD1	TRBV6-5	TRBJ1-5	-	CASRRDRDQPQHF	TGTGCCAGCAGGCGGGACAGGGATCAGCCCCAGCATTTT
-	TRBV18	TRBJ1-2	-	CASSLQEDGYTF	TGTGCCAGCTCCCTCCAGGAGGATGGCTACACCTTC
TRBD1	TRBV18	TRBJ2-3	-	CASSPWTGASTDTQYF	TGTGCCAGCTCACCATGGACAGGAGCGAGCACAGATACGCAGTATTTT
-	TRBV10-3	TRBJ1-2	-	CAISESITGGYTF	TGTGCCATCAGTGAGTCGATAACAGGAGGCTACACCTTC
-	TRBV28	TRBJ1-2	-	CASSFEGANYGYTF	TGTGCCAGCAGTTTCGAGGGGGCTAACTATGGCTACACCTTC
-	TRBV5-6	TRBJ1-1	-	CASSLAPGGKAFF	TGTGCCAGCAGCTTGGCCCCTGGCGGTAAAGCTTTCTTT
TRBD2	TRBV18	TRBJ2-5	-	CASSPRTSPETQYF	TGTGCCAGCTCACCAAGGACTAGCCCCGAGACCCAGTACTTC
-	TRBV27	TRBJ1-5	-	CASSLSPSGQPQHF	TGTGCCAGCAGTTTATCCCCATCGGGGCAGCCCCAGCATTTT
TRBD1	TRBV6-1	TRBJ1-5	once	CASSGQGQGLFGNQPQHF	TGTGCCAGCAGTGGCCAGGGACAGGGTTTATTTGGCAATCAGCCCCAGCATTTT